This T cell receptor beta chain was sequenced in a study of T cell responses to AZD1222 COVID-19 vaccine. Study conclusions and caveats: Sampling captured repertoires only after the peak T cell response.

Concerning this clone: Its antigen is unidentified.

Repertoires were generated with immunoSEQ multiplex PCR, while TCRdb's copy carries only in-frame clones and drops some. The data contain 78,000 or so clones, more than 70% of them singletons. The sample was peripheral blood, taken on day 0 of AZD1222 vaccination. The receptor was isolated from an adult in good health.

The DNA for the CDR3 is TGTGCCAGCAGTGAAGCCGACCTGACAGGGACCACTGAAGCTTTCTTT. Translating gives CASSEADLTGTTEAFF. This chain uses TRBV2 with TRBJ1-1, with 7 bases matching TRBD1. CDR3 length: 16 amino acids. Trimming removed 0 bases from V and 4 bases from J; junction bases left unmatched: 8. Germline V gene data show CDR1 as SNHLY and CDR2 as FYNNEI.